This T cell receptor (beta chain) was observed in a study of blood T cells in healthy people across ages. Each donor had about 10 milliliters of peripheral blood drawn. Primers used in a second PCR of about 6 to 11 cycles were a sample-barcoded 5' primer and a J-beta primer mix. Each of the samples gave a minimum of 2.5 million paired-end reads that contained CDR3. Using its own MiXCR run on the 5' RACE reads, TCRdb lists one record per CDR3 protein. The table has 1.5 million to 2 million distinct CDR3 sequences, roughly 32% seen once; the top ten hold roughly 10%. In germline, CDR1 is MNHEY, CDR2 SMNVEV (reference sequence). CDR3 length: 13 amino acids. The V end was cut by 6 bases, the J end by 4 bases, with 13 bases between.

Sequenced material: blood. The clonotype originates from a woman in her twenties or thirties in good health. This chain connects TRBV27 to TRBJ2-7; maybe TRBD2 (5 bases). The CDR3 loop reads CASRRTPSYEQYF. In DNA, the CDR3 is TGTGCCAGCAGGAGGACTCCTAGTTACGAGCAGTACTTC.